The clone carrying this T cell receptor (beta chain) was seen only a few times. This sample is drawn from a study of T-cell reconstitution after alpha-beta-depleted transplantation in children. Deletions cut 8 bases from V and 8 bases from J, with 23 bases between. Germline V CDR1 and CDR2: MNHNS, SASEGT. This CDR3 has 15 residues. The library targeted TCRbeta and was prepared with unique molecular identifiers. TCRdb itself ran the PCR reads through MiXCR, one entry per CDR3 protein. The sample includes roughly 500,000 distinct CDR3 sequences, 32% seen only once; the top ten take 2% to 3%. The genes are TRBV6-1 and TRBJ2-3; possible D gene TRBD2, 6 bases. The source is a human donor who donated a stem cell graft to a child with aplastic anemia. The sample in question was PBMCs from the stem cell graft donor, obtained from the stem cell graft. CDR3 amino acids: CASADGTGRIGTQYF. Here the CDR3 DNA reads TGTGCCAGCGCTGACGGGACTGGGAGGATTGGTACGCAGTATTTT.